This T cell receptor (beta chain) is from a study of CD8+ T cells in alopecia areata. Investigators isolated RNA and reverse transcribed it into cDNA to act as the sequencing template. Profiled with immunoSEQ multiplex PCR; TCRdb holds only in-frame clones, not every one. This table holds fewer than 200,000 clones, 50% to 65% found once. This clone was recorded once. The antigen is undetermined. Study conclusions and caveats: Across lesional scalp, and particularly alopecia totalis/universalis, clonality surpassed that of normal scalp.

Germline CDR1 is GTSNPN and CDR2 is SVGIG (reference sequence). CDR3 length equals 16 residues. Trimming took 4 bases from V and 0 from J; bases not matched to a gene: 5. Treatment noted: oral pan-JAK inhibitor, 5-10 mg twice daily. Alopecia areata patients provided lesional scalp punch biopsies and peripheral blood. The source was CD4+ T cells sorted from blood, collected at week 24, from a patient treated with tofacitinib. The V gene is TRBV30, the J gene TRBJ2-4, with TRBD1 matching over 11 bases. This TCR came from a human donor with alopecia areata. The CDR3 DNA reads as TGTGCCTGGATGGGACAGGGGGGATTAGCCAAAAACATTCAGTACTTC. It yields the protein CAWMGQGGLAKNIQYF. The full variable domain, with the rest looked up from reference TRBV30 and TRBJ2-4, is SQTIHQWPATLVQPVGSPLSLECTVEGTSNPNLYWYRQAAGRGLQLLFYSVGIGQISSEVPQNLSASRPQDRQFILSSKKLLLSDSGFYLCAWMGQGGLAKNIQYFGAGTRLSVL.